This T cell receptor (beta chain) was obtained from a study of blood T cell repertoires in COVID-19. Across the whole study: Collection of acute and convalescent COVID-19 samples took place in the United States, Italy and Spain. The analysed material was cDNA or gDNA that came from T cells, B-cell-depleted T cells, or PBMCs.

Residents of about two dozen US areas, aged about 18 to 89 years, made up the participants. Participant-given clinical history determined each cohort assignment. Generated by immunoSEQ multiplex PCR, the TCRdb table keeps only in-frame clones and is missing some. Among some 200,000 clones listed, over 75% were seen once. This TCR came from a man between 40 and 49 years old who had recovered from COVID-19. Sample: PBMCs or T cells enriched from blood (not recorded which).

The CDR3 protein is CATSRDRSDRGSPLHF. The CDR3 nucleotides are TGTGCCACCAGCAGAGATAGGTCAGATCGAGGGTCACCCCTCCACTTT. This sequence joins TRBV15 and TRBJ1-6; D is ambiguous. Trimming cost V 0 bases and J 10 bases, with 16 bases left between them. The length of the CDR3 is 16 residues. The V gene's germline CDR1 is LNHNV and CDR2 YYDKDF (reference sequence). Together with reference TRBV15 and TRBJ1-6, the CDR3 gives the full variable domain: DAMVIQNPRYQVTQFGKPVTLSCSQTLNHNVMYWYQQKSSQAPKLLFHYYDKDFNNEADTPDNFQSRRPNTSFCFLDIRSPGLGDTAMYLCATSRDRSDRGSPLHFGNGTRLTVT.